Described below is a single T cell receptor (beta chain) sequence and its context. This sample was included in a study of blood T cell repertoires in COVID-19. TCRdb's table, derived via immunoSEQ multiplex PCR, lists solely in-frame clones and lacks some. The table lists a few hundred thousand clones, more than 65% of them singletons. In germline, CDR1 is SQVTM, CDR2 ANQGSEA. Trimming stripped 5 bases from V and 6 bases from J, with 11 bases between. CDR3 length: 12 amino acids. This TCR derives from a man aged 45 to 65 who had recovered from COVID-19. This chain links TRBV29-1 with TRBJ2-1; D not certain. Material: PBMCs or T cells enriched from blood (not recorded which). The CDR3 DNA follows: TGCAGCGTTTCGGTTAGCTTCAATGAGCAGTTCTTC. It encodes CSVSVSFNEQFF.